This T cell receptor beta chain is drawn from a study of T cells in Graves' hyperthyroidism and ophthalmopathy. Overall study findings and caveats: From stable hyperthyroidism, ophthalmopathy was separated by a 13 V-J model. Most expanded thyroid clonotypes above 0.001 also appeared in blood.

Amplified regions were TCR beta CDR3 sequences from RNA transcripts. First-round RT-PCR with HTBI primers amplified the TCR CDR3 region. TCRdb re-called the multiplex PCR reads with MiXCR, one entry per CDR3 protein. The data show around 540,000 distinct CDR3 sequences, roughly 46% seen once. This clonotype showed up many times. Its target is not known. This sequence originates from a young woman with Graves' hyperthyroidism. Sequenced: peripheral blood or thyroid tissue (not recorded which).

CDR3 DNA sequence: TGCAGTGCTAGAGATGGGACAGGGGACACTGAAGCTTTCTTT. Translation gives CSARDGTGDTEAFF. The chain employs TRBV20-1 and TRBJ1-1, with 10 bases that match TRBD1. This CDR3 is built from 14 residues. V dropped 0 bases and J dropped 3; count of bases not matched to a gene: 1. From germline, CDR1 is DFQATT and CDR2 SNEGSKA (reference sequence).